These 9 T cell receptor beta chains share one sample of origin, sequenced in a study of cytomegalovirus exposure and HLA in healthy donors. PCR employed 60 Vbeta and 13 Jbeta primers. Repertoires were generated with immunoSEQ multiplex PCR, while TCRdb's copy carries only in-frame clones and drops some. The table shows around 150,000 clones, with around 77% occurring only once. The sample comprised PBMCs. These receptors were taken from a man aged 25-40 years in good health and CMV-seronegative.

Judged by abundance, this clone is medium-sized. In DNA form, the CDR3 reads TGTGCCAGCAGCTGGCAGACAGGACACTACGAGCAGTACTTC. It specifies CASSWQTGHYEQYF. V gene TRBV11-2 combines with J gene TRBJ2-7, with TRBD1 as a possible D gene (6 bases). V was shortened by 4 bases and J by 3 bases, with 13 bases between the two germline ends. Germline loops: CDR1 SGHAT, CDR2 FQNNGV. This CDR3 region has 14 residues.

V and J are TRBV18 and TRBJ2-7, with 14 bases that match TRBD2. The CDR3 totals 15 residues. The V and J ends lost 4 bases and 5 bases, in that order; junction bases with no gene match: 4. Germline V CDR1 and CDR2: KGHSH, LQKENI. The CDR3 coding sequence is TGTGCCAGCTCACTAGGGACTAGCGGGAGCGACGAGCAGTACTTC. Residues: CASSLGTSGSDEQYF.

The chain is built from TRBV6-5 and TRBJ1-2, with TRBD1 as a possible D gene (5 bases). Germline CDR1 reads MNHEY; CDR2 reads SVGAGI. The CDR3 runs 14 residues. Trimming cost V 4 bases and J 8 bases, with 17 bases left between them. The CDR3 reads CASSWNRNSGGYTF. In DNA, the CDR3 is TGTGCCAGCAGTTGGAACAGGAATAGCGGCGGCTACACCTTC.

This sequence joins TRBV9 and TRBJ2-6; perhaps TRBD2 as D (6 bases). The CDR3 loop spans 17 amino acids. Trimming removed 0 bases at V and 4 bases at J, with 14 bases between. The germline V gene encodes CDR1 SGDLS and CDR2 YYNGEE. In DNA form, the CDR3 reads TGTGCCAGCAGCGTAGGCTCTAGCGTTACCGGGGCCAACGTCCTGACTTTC. Residues: CASSVGSSVTGANVLTF.

The rearrangement joins TRBV2 to TRBJ2-1, with 9 bases aligning to TRBD2. CDR1 and CDR2 (germline): SNHLY, FYNNEI. The V gene end was trimmed by 6 bases and the J gene end by 7 bases; junction bases not matched to a gene: 7. The CDR3 extends over 14 amino acids. This CDR3 reads CASRDKAGGNEQFF. CDR3 nucleotide sequence: TGTGCCAGCAGGGACAAGGCGGGAGGGAATGAGCAGTTCTTC. The full variable domain, its missing parts supplied by reference TRBV2 and TRBJ2-1, is EPEVTQTPSHQVTQMGQEVILRCVPISNHLYFYWYRQILGQKVEFLVSFYNNEISEKSEIFDDQFSVERPDGSNFTLKIRSTKLEDSAMYFCASRDKAGGNEQFFGPGTRLTVL.

As regards this clone: At one end the junction does not follow the germline gene, possibly because of a read error. The rearrangement joins TRBV7-3 to TRBJ2-2; 10 bases are shared with TRBD1. The CDR3 covers 15 residues. Germline V gives CDR1 SGHTA, CDR2 FQGTGA. In DNA, the CDR3 is TGTTCCAGCAGCCCCGGACAGGGGGTACCCGGGGAGCTGTTTTTT. Translated, it gives CSSSPGQGVPGELFF.

The chain uses TRBV7-2 and TRBJ1-1, with TRBD1 identical over 11 bases. CDR3 size: 14 residues. The J segment lost 9 bases and the V segment lost 5 bases, leaving 8 bases of the junction unmatched. Germline CDR1 and CDR2: SGHTA and FQGNSA. The CDR3 nucleotides read TGTGCCAGCAGCGAGCCGGGACAGGGGGGGCAAGCTTTCTTT. Residues: CASSEPGQGGQAFF.

This chain links TRBV5-4 with TRBJ2-2; 9 bases line up with TRBD1. CDR1 is SGHNT, CDR2 YYREEE, per germline (reference sequence). The trim removed 7 bases at V and 6 bases at J, leaving 10 bases unmatched. There are 15 residues in the CDR3. Here the CDR3 DNA reads TGTGCCAGCCCGAAAACAGGGGGCGCCCCCGGGGAGCTGTTTTTT. Amino acid sequence: CASPKTGGAPGELFF.

This chain joins TRBV18 and TRBJ1-1, with 7 nucleotides matching TRBD1. The CDR3 runs to 13 residues. Trimming removed 6 bases from V and 4 bases from J; junction bases left unmatched: 5. Germline CDR1 KGHSH, CDR2 LQKENI. The CDR3 is CASSPDRATEAFF. CDR3 sequence (DNA): TGTGCCAGCTCCCCAGACAGGGCCACTGAAGCTTTCTTT.